These T cell receptor beta chains were read from a single sample in a study of shared clonotypes between healthy human individuals. Sequencing used immunoSEQ multiplex PCR; TCRdb keeps in-frame clones, though not all of them. The repertoire has 2,500,000 or so clones, more than 90% of them found once; the top ten carry roughly 0.15%. The sequenced material came from naive CD4+ T cells sorted from blood. All receptors come from a man aged 18 to 30 in good health. Each CDR3 is given with its conserved first and last residue. The order of the fields is V gene, J gene, clone size, D gene, CDR3 protein, CDR3 DNA. The D gene is left open where the match is weak. Size tells how often a clone was seen (once, few, many) or the class of an expanded clone, and some rows leave it out.

v_gene: TRBV5-1; j_gene: TRBJ2-3; abundance: -; d_gene: TRBD2; CDR3aa: CASSFTLLADTDTQYF; CDR3nt: TGCGCCAGCAGCTTTACCCTACTAGCGGACACAGATACGCAGTATTTT
v_gene: TRBV28; j_gene: TRBJ1-1; abundance: -; d_gene: -; CDR3aa: CASRRTRGFGTEAFF; CDR3nt: TGTGCCAGCCGTCGGACGCGGGGCTTCGGCACTGAAGCTTTCTTT
v_gene: TRBV7-8; j_gene: TRBJ2-7; abundance: -; d_gene: -; CDR3aa: CASSHRLAGGVYEQYF; CDR3nt: TGTGCCAGCAGCCATCGCTTGGCAGGGGGGGTCTACGAGCAGTACTTC
v_gene: TRBV4-1; j_gene: TRBJ2-1; abundance: -; d_gene: TRBD2; CDR3aa: CASSSGLAGYNEQFF; CDR3nt: TGCGCCAGCAGCTCCGGGCTAGCGGGGTACAATGAGCAGTTCTTC
v_gene: TRBV7-8; j_gene: TRBJ2-7; abundance: -; d_gene: TRBD1; CDR3aa: CASSPRAKTGGSYEQYF; CDR3nt: TGTGCCAGCAGCCCCAGGGCCAAAACAGGGGGTTCCTACGAGCAGTACTTC
v_gene: TRBV4-1; j_gene: TRBJ1-6; abundance: -; d_gene: TRBD1; CDR3aa: CASSQRQGGFALHF; CDR3nt: TGCGCCAGCAGCCAGAGACAGGGAGGGTTTGCCCTCCACTTT
v_gene: TRBV19; j_gene: TRBJ2-5; abundance: -; d_gene: TRBD1; CDR3aa: CASSLGTAQETQYF; CDR3nt: TGTGCCAGTAGTCTCGGGACAGCCCAAGAGACCCAGTACTTC
v_gene: TRBV4-1; j_gene: TRBJ2-2; abundance: -; d_gene: -; CDR3aa: CASSHPTAGGDTNTGELFF; CDR3nt: TGCGCCAGCAGCCATCCTACGGCGGGTGGGGATACGAACACCGGGGAGCTGTTTTTT
v_gene: TRBV7-9; j_gene: TRBJ2-5; abundance: -; d_gene: -; CDR3aa: CASSRSRGGETQYF; CDR3nt: TGTGCCAGCAGCCGTAGCCGGGGAGGCGAGACCCAGTACTTC
v_gene: TRBV19; j_gene: TRBJ2-2; abundance: -; d_gene: -; CDR3aa: CASKADLNTGELFF; CDR3nt: TGTGCCAGTAAAGCTGACCTAAACACCGGGGAGCTGTTTTTT
v_gene: TRBV30; j_gene: TRBJ1-2; abundance: -; d_gene: -; CDR3aa: CAYYLGTYYGYTF; CDR3nt: TGTGCCTACTACCTAGGCACGTACTATGGCTACACCTTC
v_gene: TRBV6-1; j_gene: TRBJ1-2; abundance: -; d_gene: -; CDR3aa: CASSETVGYTF; CDR3nt: TGTGCCAGCAGTGAGACGGTTGGCTACACCTTC
v_gene: TRBV30; j_gene: TRBJ2-7; abundance: -; d_gene: TRBD1; CDR3aa: CAWSPTGGPYEQYF; CDR3nt: TGTGCCTGGAGCCCGACAGGGGGCCCCTACGAGCAGTACTTC
v_gene: TRBV14; j_gene: TRBJ2-7; abundance: -; d_gene: -; CDR3aa: CASSQVSGAGKAYF; CDR3nt: TGTGCCAGCAGCCAAGTATCTGGGGCAGGCAAGGCTTATTTC
v_gene: TRBV19; j_gene: TRBJ1-2; abundance: -; d_gene: -; CDR3aa: CASSIYYGAQNGYTF; CDR3nt: TGTGCCAGTAGTATATATTACGGCGCCCAAAATGGCTACACCTTC
v_gene: TRBV30; j_gene: TRBJ2-7; abundance: -; d_gene: -; CDR3aa: CAWSKPPPGSGSYEQYF; CDR3nt: TGTGCCTGGAGTAAACCCCCTCCAGGGAGTGGATCCTACGAGCAGTACTTC
v_gene: TRBV5-5; j_gene: TRBJ1-1; abundance: -; d_gene: -; CDR3aa: CASSLYSYTEAFF; CDR3nt: TGTGCCAGCAGCTTGTACAGTTACACTGAAGCTTTCTTT
v_gene: TRBV30; j_gene: TRBJ2-1; abundance: -; d_gene: TRBD2; CDR3aa: CACQLLAGALEQFF; CDR3nt: TGTGCCTGCCAGCTACTAGCGGGAGCCCTCGAGCAGTTCTTC
v_gene: TRBV5-1; j_gene: TRBJ2-7; abundance: -; d_gene: -; CDR3aa: CASSLVGGLSSYEQYF; CDR3nt: TGCGCCAGCAGCTTGGTTGGGGGATTGAGCTCCTACGAGCAGTACTTC
v_gene: TRBV5-8; j_gene: TRBJ2-5; abundance: once; d_gene: -; CDR3aa: CASRRQETQYF; CDR3nt: TGTGCCAGCAGGAGACAAGAGACCCAGTACTTC
v_gene: TRBV9; j_gene: TRBJ2-2; abundance: -; d_gene: TRBD2; CDR3aa: CASSVALAGNTGELFF; CDR3nt: TGTGCCAGCAGCGTAGCACTAGCGGGGAACACCGGGGAGCTGTTTTTT
v_gene: TRBV5-4; j_gene: TRBJ2-5; abundance: -; d_gene: -; CDR3aa: CASSRAGQPQETQYF; CDR3nt: TGTGCCAGCAGCCGGGCGGGACAACCTCAAGAGACCCAGTACTTC
v_gene: TRBV27; j_gene: TRBJ1-2; abundance: -; d_gene: -; CDR3aa: CASSQQGYGYTF; CDR3nt: TGTGCCAGCAGTCAACAGGGTTATGGCTACACCTTC
v_gene: TRBV10-3; j_gene: TRBJ1-3; abundance: -; d_gene: -; CDR3aa: CAISESGRPNSGNTIYF; CDR3nt: TGTGCCATCAGTGAGTCGGGTAGGCCCAACTCTGGAAACACCATATATTTT
v_gene: TRBV2; j_gene: TRBJ2-3; abundance: -; d_gene: -; CDR3aa: CATRQSTDTQYF; CDR3nt: TGTGCCACCCGACAGAGCACAGATACGCAGTATTTT
v_gene: TRBV10-3; j_gene: TRBJ2-7; abundance: -; d_gene: TRBD2; CDR3aa: CAISESGLAEPYEQYF; CDR3nt: TGTGCCATCAGTGAGTCGGGACTAGCGGAACCCTACGAGCAGTACTTC
v_gene: TRBV5-4; j_gene: TRBJ2-3; abundance: -; d_gene: TRBD1; CDR3aa: CASSGDSGTDTQYF; CDR3nt: TGTGCCAGCAGCGGGGACAGTGGGACAGATACGCAGTATTTT
v_gene: TRBV7-9; j_gene: TRBJ2-1; abundance: -; d_gene: TRBD1; CDR3aa: CASSLGDRIPNEQFF; CDR3nt: TGTGCCAGCAGCTTAGGGGACAGGATACCCAATGAGCAGTTCTTC
v_gene: TRBV7-2; j_gene: TRBJ2-5; abundance: -; d_gene: TRBD2; CDR3aa: CASSSQWNGGRETQYF; CDR3nt: TGTGCCAGCAGCTCCCAATGGAACGGGGGGAGGGAGACCCAGTACTTC
v_gene: TRBV6-1; j_gene: TRBJ2-2; abundance: -; d_gene: TRBD1; CDR3aa: CASSARDRPNTGELFF; CDR3nt: TGTGCCAGCAGTGCTCGGGACAGGCCCAACACCGGGGAGCTGTTTTTT
v_gene: TRBV7-6; j_gene: TRBJ1-5; abundance: once; d_gene: -; CDR3aa: CASSLGVGNQPQHF; CDR3nt: TGTGCCAGCAGCTTAGGGGTAGGCAATCAGCCCCAGCATTTT
v_gene: TRBV5-1; j_gene: TRBJ2-6; abundance: -; d_gene: TRBD1; CDR3aa: CASSLRTGDVTGANVLTF; CDR3nt: TGCGCCAGCAGTTTAAGGACAGGGGACGTAACTGGGGCCAACGTCCTGACTTTC
v_gene: TRBV18; j_gene: TRBJ1-3; abundance: -; d_gene: -; CDR3aa: CASSNVDTGPGNTIYF; CDR3nt: TGTGCCAGCTCGAACGTCGACACAGGGCCTGGAAACACCATATATTTT
v_gene: TRBV5-1; j_gene: TRBJ2-5; abundance: once; d_gene: -; CDR3aa: CASSFRGLRVETQYF; CDR3nt: TGCGCCAGCAGCTTCAGGGGTCTCAGGGTGGAGACCCAGTACTTC
v_gene: TRBV11-2; j_gene: TRBJ2-1; abundance: -; d_gene: -; CDR3aa: CASSLAWMAAYNEQFF; CDR3nt: TGTGCCAGCAGCTTAGCCTGGATGGCGGCGTACAATGAGCAGTTCTTC
v_gene: TRBV5-1; j_gene: TRBJ2-1; abundance: -; d_gene: TRBD2; CDR3aa: CASSLMASGTYNEQFF; CDR3nt: TGCGCCAGCAGCTTGATGGCTAGCGGGACCTACAATGAGCAGTTCTTC
v_gene: TRBV5-1; j_gene: TRBJ2-5; abundance: -; d_gene: -; CDR3aa: CASSSGRIQETQYF; CDR3nt: TGCGCCAGCAGCTCCGGACGGATCCAAGAGACCCAGTACTTC
v_gene: TRBV9; j_gene: TRBJ2-2; abundance: -; d_gene: -; CDR3aa: CASSEDREGGTGELFF; CDR3nt: TGTGCCAGCAGCGAGGACAGGGAGGGCGGCACCGGGGAGCTGTTTTTT
v_gene: TRBV18; j_gene: TRBJ1-1; abundance: -; d_gene: TRBD1; CDR3aa: CASSSDRGGTEAFF; CDR3nt: TGTGCCAGCTCTTCGGACAGGGGGGGGACTGAAGCTTTCTTT
v_gene: TRBV19; j_gene: TRBJ1-5; abundance: -; d_gene: TRBD1; CDR3aa: CASSKTGTSNQPQHF; CDR3nt: TGTGCCAGTAGTAAGACAGGGACTAGCAATCAGCCCCAGCATTTT
v_gene: TRBV19; j_gene: TRBJ2-7; abundance: -; d_gene: TRBD1; CDR3aa: CASSTSRTGTGEQYF; CDR3nt: TGTGCCAGTAGTACCTCCCGGACAGGGACGGGAGAGCAGTACTTC
v_gene: TRBV18; j_gene: TRBJ2-3; abundance: -; d_gene: -; CDR3aa: CASSPGFGPGADTQYF; CDR3nt: TGTGCCAGCTCACCGGGGTTTGGGCCAGGGGCGGATACGCAGTATTTT